Listed below are T cell receptor beta chains from one sample, sequenced in a study of metastatic and nonmetastatic thyroid tumors. TCRdb reanalyzed the PCR reads via MiXCR. The data contain under 20,000 clones, approximately 20% of them singletons. Sequenced: tumor tissue. Source of these receptors: a female donor with papillary thyroid cancer or a benign thyroid nodule (not recorded which). Some clones in this sample may be carry-over from other donors' samples. The CDR3 runs from the conserved cysteine through the conserved F or W. D genes are given only for firm matches. Not all rows give a size; the values are once, few, many and, for expanded clones, a class.

>NA|many|TRBV7-3|TRBJ2-3
CASSLQSSTDTQYF
TGTGCCAGCAGCCTACAATCTAGCACAGATACGCAGTATTTT
>NA|NA|TRBV7-8|TRBJ2-6
CASIIQGLRTEANVLTF
TGTGCCAGCATCATACAGGGTTTAAGGACTGAGGCCAACGTCCTGACTTTC
>TRBD2|NA|TRBV20-1|TRBJ2-1
CSALPVTSGYNEQFF
TGCAGTGCCCTCCCGGTGACTAGCGGTTACAATGAGCAGTTCTTC
>TRBD2|NA|TRBV28|TRBJ2-5
CASTTKAGVETQYF
TGTGCCAGCACCACAAAGGCGGGGGTGGAGACCCAGTACTTC
>TRBD2|NA|TRBV20-1|TRBJ2-7
CSAPTRVAGGPGDYEQYF
TGCAGTGCTCCCACCCGGGTAGCGGGAGGTCCAGGAGACTACGAGCAGTACTTC
>NA|NA|TRBV5-1|TRBJ1-2
CASSPSSGANYGYTF
TGCGCCAGCAGCCCCTCCTCGGGAGCTAACTATGGCTACACCTTC
>NA|many|TRBV7-9|TRBJ2-7
CASSFPSVSSYEQYF
TGTGCCAGCAGCTTTCCTAGCGTTAGCTCCTACGAGCAGTACTTC
>TRBD1|medium-sized|TRBV5-1|TRBJ2-7
CASSAGQGTYEQYF
TGCGCCAGCAGCGCGGGACAGGGGACCTACGAGCAGTACTTC
>NA|many|TRBV7-9|TRBJ2-7
CASSLGAREQYF
TGTGCCAGCAGCTTAGGAGCCCGAGAGCAGTACTTC
>NA|many|TRBV7-2|TRBJ1-6
CASTLGTGTNSPLHF
TGTGCCAGCACCCTGGGCACAGGGACCAATTCACCCCTCCACTTT
>NA|medium-sized|TRBV4-1|TRBJ2-7
CASSPHLTAPYKFYEQYF
TGCGCCAGCAGCCCACACTTGACTGCACCCTACAAATTCTACGAGCAGTACTTC
>NA|few|TRBV28|TRBJ1-3
CASSLEYVPGNTIYF
TGTGCCAGCAGTTTAGAGTACGTGCCTGGAAACACCATATATTTT
>TRBD1|few|TRBV27|TRBJ1-1
CASNVDRVKGTEAFF
TGTGCCAGCAATGTCGACAGGGTAAAGGGGACTGAAGCTTTCTTT
>TRBD1|many|TRBV9|TRBJ2-5
CASRPTGGDSETQYF
TGTGCCAGTAGGCCGACAGGGGGGGATTCAGAGACCCAGTACTTC
>NA|few|TRBV6-1|TRBJ2-1
CASIVGFGEPPLGQEQFF
TGTGCCAGCATTGTCGGTTTCGGGGAGCCTCCTTTGGGGCAGGAGCAGTTCTTC
>TRBD2|NA|TRBV7-9|TRBJ2-7
CASSLLAGVGEQYF
TGTGCCAGCAGCTTGCTAGCGGGAGTTGGCGAGCAGTACTTC
>TRBD2|few|TRBV6-1|TRBJ2-7
CASSPMGGVEQYF
TGTGCCAGCAGCCCGATGGGGGGGGTCGAGCAGTACTTC
>TRBD1|medium-sized|TRBV18|TRBJ2-2
CASSPGQGGSTGELFF
TGTGCCAGCTCACCCGGACAGGGTGGTAGCACCGGGGAGCTGTTTTTT
>NA|NA|TRBV5-1|TRBJ2-3
CASSSGGVHSTDTQYF
TGCGCCAGCAGCTCCGGCGGGGTTCACAGCACAGATACGCAGTATTTT
>TRBD1|NA|TRBV20-1|TRBJ1-5
CSAETGTVSNQPQHF
TGCAGTGCTGAGACCGGGACAGTTAGCAATCAGCCCCAGCATTTT
>TRBD2|few|TRBV6-1|TRBJ2-3
CASSEIAGGTDTQYF
TGTGCCAGCAGTGAGATTGCGGGAGGAACAGATACGCAGTATTTT
>TRBD1|medium-sized|TRBV27|TRBJ2-7
CASSPGQGYYEQYF
TGTGCCAGCAGTCCAGGACAGGGGTACTACGAGCAGTACTTC
>TRBD2|NA|TRBV18|TRBJ2-1
CASSPLAGVNNEQFF
TGTGCCAGCTCACCCCTAGCGGGAGTGAACAATGAGCAGTTCTTC
>NA|NA|TRBV20-1|TRBJ1-1
CSARDDGDMNTEAFF
TGCAGTGCTAGGGATGACGGGGATATGAACACTGAAGCTTTCTTT
>TRBD2|few|TRBV12-3/TRBV12-4|TRBJ2-7
CASSRTPSGRGHEQYF
TGTGCCAGCAGCCGTACCCCTAGCGGGAGGGGACACGAGCAGTACTTC
>NA|few|TRBV28|TRBJ2-6
CASSPLGISGSNVLTF
TGTGCCAGCAGTCCCCTCGGGATCTCTGGGTCCAACGTCCTGACTTTC
>NA|many|TRBV29-1|TRBJ2-3
CSVEDRPGTSPTDTQYF
TGCAGCGTTGAAGATCGCCCCGGGACCTCCCCCACAGATACGCAGTATTTT
>TRBD1|many|TRBV7-3|TRBJ1-1
CASSRQGDTEAFF
TGTGCCAGCAGCCGACAGGGTGACACTGAAGCTTTCTTT
>NA|NA|TRBV2|TRBJ2-5
CASSGTGSGETQYF
TGTGCCAGCAGTGGGACTGGGTCCGGAGAGACCCAGTACTTC
>TRBD2|large|TRBV20-1|TRBJ2-7
CSATNGTSGRAVNEQYF
TGCAGTGCTACCAACGGGACTAGCGGGAGGGCCGTTAACGAGCAGTACTTC
>TRBD2|many|TRBV14|TRBJ2-7
CASSLRTTSGSSYEQYF
TGTGCCAGCAGCCTCAGAACGACTAGCGGGAGCTCCTACGAGCAGTACTTC
>TRBD1|many|TRBV19|TRBJ1-6
CASSSTGGMYNSPLHF
TGTGCCAGTAGTTCGACAGGGGGAATGTATAATTCACCCCTCCACTTT